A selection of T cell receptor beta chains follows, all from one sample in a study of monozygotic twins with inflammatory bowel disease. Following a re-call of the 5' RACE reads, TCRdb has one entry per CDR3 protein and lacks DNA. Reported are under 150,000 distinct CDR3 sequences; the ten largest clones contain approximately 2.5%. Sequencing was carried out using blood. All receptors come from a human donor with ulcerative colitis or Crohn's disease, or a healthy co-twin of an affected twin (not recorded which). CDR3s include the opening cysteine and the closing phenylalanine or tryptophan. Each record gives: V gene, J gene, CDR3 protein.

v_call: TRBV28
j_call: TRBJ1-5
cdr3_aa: CTSRLGQSNRPQHF

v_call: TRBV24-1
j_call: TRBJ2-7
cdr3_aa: CATSDSSGGAGSSYEQYF

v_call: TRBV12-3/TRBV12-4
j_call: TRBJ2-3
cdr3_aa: CASSLTSGGGDTQYF

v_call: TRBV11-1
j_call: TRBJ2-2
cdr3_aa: CASRPGTFQDANTGELFF

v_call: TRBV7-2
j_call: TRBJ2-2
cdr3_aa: CASSLGGLAGANGELFF

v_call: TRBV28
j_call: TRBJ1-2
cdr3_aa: CASRYRDRGTYGYTF

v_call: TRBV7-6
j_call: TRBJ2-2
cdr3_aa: CASSLVLARIPGELFF

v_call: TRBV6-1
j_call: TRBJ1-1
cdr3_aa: CASQRRIGTGEAFF

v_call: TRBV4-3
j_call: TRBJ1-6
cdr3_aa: CASSRDREYDSPLHF

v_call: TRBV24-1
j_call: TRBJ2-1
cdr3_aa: CATTSPAYNEQFF

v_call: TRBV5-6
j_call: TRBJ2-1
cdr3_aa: CASSRPDGPEFF

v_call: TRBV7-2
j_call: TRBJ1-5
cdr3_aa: CASSHRDRGGPQHF

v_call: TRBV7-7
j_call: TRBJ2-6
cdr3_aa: CASSPGGSSGANVLTF

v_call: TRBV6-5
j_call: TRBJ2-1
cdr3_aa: CASSYGGRSYNEQFF

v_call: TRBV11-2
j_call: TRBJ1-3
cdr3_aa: CASSRIPGGGVGNTIYF

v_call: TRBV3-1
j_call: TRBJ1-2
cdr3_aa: CASSQGVGANYGYTF

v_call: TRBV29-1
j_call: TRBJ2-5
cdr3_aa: CSVSRGETQYF

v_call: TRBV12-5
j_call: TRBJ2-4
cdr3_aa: CASADLGVSKNIQYF

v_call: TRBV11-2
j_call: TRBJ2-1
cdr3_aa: CASSLPQGIYNEQFF

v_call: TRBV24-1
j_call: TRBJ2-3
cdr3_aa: CATSDQGTGLSDTQYF

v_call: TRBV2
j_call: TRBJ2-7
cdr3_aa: CASTTRGSSYEQYF

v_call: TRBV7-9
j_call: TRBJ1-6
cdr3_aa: CASSLGGLDNSPLHF

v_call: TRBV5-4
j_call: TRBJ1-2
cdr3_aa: CASSGRGYGYTF

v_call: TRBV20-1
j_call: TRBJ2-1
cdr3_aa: CSARVGQGVMNYNEQFF

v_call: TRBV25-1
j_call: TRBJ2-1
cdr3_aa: CASRPSTGGVWNEQFF

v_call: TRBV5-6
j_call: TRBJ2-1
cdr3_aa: CASSLVQGEGEQFF

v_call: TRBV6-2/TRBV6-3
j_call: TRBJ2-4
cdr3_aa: CASTPGPLNIQYF

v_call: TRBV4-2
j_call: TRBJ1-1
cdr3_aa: CASSQARTGNTEAFF

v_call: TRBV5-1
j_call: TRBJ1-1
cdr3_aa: CASSLGARTEAFF

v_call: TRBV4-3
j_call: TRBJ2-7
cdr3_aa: CASSQDLARGSTYEQYF

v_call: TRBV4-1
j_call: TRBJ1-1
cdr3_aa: CASSRLQGMNTEAFF

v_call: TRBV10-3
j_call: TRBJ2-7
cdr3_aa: CAISGGTGVNEQYF

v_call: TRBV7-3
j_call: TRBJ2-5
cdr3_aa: CASSQDRGSETQYF

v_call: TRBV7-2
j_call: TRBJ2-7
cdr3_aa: CASSPGGTVGEQYF

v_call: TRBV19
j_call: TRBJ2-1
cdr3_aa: CASNGRGKGSEQFF

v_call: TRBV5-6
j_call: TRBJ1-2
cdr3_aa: CASSRDRASSGANYGYTF

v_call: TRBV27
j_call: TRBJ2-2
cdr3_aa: CASSPFLPTTSGGSTGELFF

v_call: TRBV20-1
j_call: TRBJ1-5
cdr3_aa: CSARDPGLGQPQHF

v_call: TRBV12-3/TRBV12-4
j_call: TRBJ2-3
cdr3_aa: CASSSGGHYTDTQYF

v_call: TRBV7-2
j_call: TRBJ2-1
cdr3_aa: CASSKRSGTSFDEQFF

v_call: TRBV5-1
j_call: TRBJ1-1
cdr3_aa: CASSRQGGRNTEAFF

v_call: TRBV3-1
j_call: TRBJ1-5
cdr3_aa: CASSQDLRDNQPQHF

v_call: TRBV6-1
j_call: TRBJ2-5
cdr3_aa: CASSEALDQETQYF

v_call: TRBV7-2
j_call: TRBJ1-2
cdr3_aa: CASSLDRSVGYTF